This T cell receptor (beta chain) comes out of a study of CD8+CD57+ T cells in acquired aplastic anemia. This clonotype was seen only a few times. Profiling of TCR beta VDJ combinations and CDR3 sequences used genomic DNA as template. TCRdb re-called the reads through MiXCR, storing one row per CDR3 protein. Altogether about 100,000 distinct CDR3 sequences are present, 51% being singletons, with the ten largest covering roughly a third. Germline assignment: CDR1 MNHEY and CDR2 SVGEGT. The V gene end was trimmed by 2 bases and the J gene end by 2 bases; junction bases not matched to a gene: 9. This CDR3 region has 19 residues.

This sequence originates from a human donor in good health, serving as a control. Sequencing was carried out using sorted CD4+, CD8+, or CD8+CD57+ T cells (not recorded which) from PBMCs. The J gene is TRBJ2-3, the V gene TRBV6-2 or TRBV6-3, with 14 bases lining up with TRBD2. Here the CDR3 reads CASSYQRTSGGLNTDTQYF. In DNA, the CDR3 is TGTGCCAGCAGTTACCAACGGACTAGCGGGGGGCTCAACACAGATACGCAGTATTTT.